This TCR beta chain emerged from a study of blood T cell repertoires in COVID-19. About the research overall: Sources were T cells, B-cell-depleted T cells, or PBMCs; the material itself was cDNA or gDNA.

V lost 5 bases to trimming and J lost 3 bases; unmatched junction nucleotides: 4. The CDR3 extends over 16 amino acids. Per germline, CDR1 LGHNT and CDR2 FRNRAP. Assay: immunoSEQ multiplex PCR; the TCRdb copy retains only in-frame clones and omits some. The repertoire has 250,000 or so clones, around 93% of them found once; the top ten carry more than 1%. Enrollees, about 18 to 95 years old, lived in about two dozen US areas. The chain is built from TRBV12-5 and TRBJ2-5; 15 nucleotides agree with TRBD2. Sequencing was performed on PBMCs or T cells enriched from blood (not recorded which). The receptor was derived from a human donor in a cohort exposed to, infected with or recovered from COVID-19 (not recorded which). The donor label of this sample is uncertain. The DNA for the CDR3 is TGTGCTAGTGGTACCGGGACTAGCGGGGGGAAAGAGACCCAGTACTTC. Amino acid sequence: CASGTGTSGGKETQYF.